The 27 T cell receptor beta chains below were found in one sample sequenced in a study of cytomegalovirus exposure and HLA in healthy donors. It was with 60 Vbeta and 13 Jbeta primers that the PCR ran. The data were produced by immunoSEQ multiplex PCR, yet TCRdb's version contains in-frame clones alone and is incomplete. The data contain about 98,000 clones, about three quarters of them singletons. Sequenced material: PBMCs. These receptor sequences come from a man aged 40-49 years in good health and CMV-seronegative.

This chain links TRBV11-2 with TRBJ2-3, with D perhaps TRBD1 (5 bases). The V end lost 6 bases, the J end lost 1 base, and 20 bases lay between the germline ends. Germline loops: CDR1 SGHAT, CDR2 FQNNGV. This CDR3 region has 17 residues. The chain's CDR3 is CASRLIRVIGGTDTQYF. CDR3 bases: TGTGCCAGCAGACTGATCAGGGTGATCGGTGGCACAGATACGCAGTATTTT.

V is TRBV7-9 and J is TRBJ1-2, with 12 bases aligning to TRBD1. This CDR3 is built from 17 residues. Germline V gene data show CDR1 as SEHNR and CDR2 as FQNEAQ (reference sequence). V lost 5 bases and J lost 6; bases outside the gene matches: 13. For the CDR3, the DNA is TGTGCCAGCAGCAGCCAGGAATCCGGGACAGGGGGCCATGGCTACACCTTC. Translated, it gives CASSSQESGTGGHGYTF.

The chain uses TRBV7-3 and TRBJ2-5; TRBD2 matches 8 bases. CDR1 is SGHTA, CDR2 FQGTGA, per germline. This CDR3 is 13 amino acids long. After removal of 5 bases from V and 5 bases from J, the junction contained 4 bases not matched to a gene. The CDR3 region is CASSKGLGETQYF. The CDR3 DNA sequence: TGTGCCAGCAGCAAGGGACTAGGGGAGACCCAGTACTTC.

The genes are TRBV4-2 and TRBJ1-2, with no clear D. Trimming took 1 base from V and 0 from J, leaving 9 bases between them. The CDR3 is 15 residues long. Germline V gene sequence: CDR1 LGHNA, CDR2 YNFKEQ. CDR3 DNA: TGTGCCAGCAGCCAAGCTTGGGAGACTAACTATGGCTACACCTTC. This sequence encodes CASSQAWETNYGYTF.

The chain couples TRBV19 to TRBJ1-5; TRBD1 might be the D (5 bases). Germline CDR1 is LNHDA and CDR2 is SQIVND (reference sequence). V was shortened by 1 base and J by 1 base, with 8 bases between the two germline ends. This CDR3 region has 15 residues. The CDR3 region has the DNA TGTGCCAGTAGTATAGTGACAGCGAGCAATCAGCCCCAGCATTTT. Amino acids: CASSIVTASNQPQHF.

The chain joins TRBV29-1 to TRBJ2-1; 12 bases map to TRBD2. This CDR3 contains 13 residues. The germline V gene has CDR1 SQVTM and CDR2 ANQGSEA. Unmatched junction bases numbered 5, after V lost 5 bases and J lost 9 bases. CDR3 residues: CSVLAGGRCEQFF. The CDR3, as DNA: TGCAGCGTTCTAGCGGGGGGGCGTTGTGAGCAGTTCTTC.

The genes are TRBV19 and TRBJ1-1; no definite D call. The ends were cut back, 2 bases at V and 5 bases at J, with 12 bases in the middle. This CDR3 comprises 14 residues. Germline CDR1 LNHDA, CDR2 SQIVND (reference sequence). The CDR3 DNA is TGTGCCAGTAGTATAAAAGGGCGGGAAACTGAAGCTTTCTTT. This encodes CASSIKGRETEAFF.

The chain carries TRBV4-1 and TRBJ1-6; possible D gene TRBD1, 5 bases. This CDR3 comprises 18 residues. CDR1 and CDR2 (germline): MGHRA, YSYEKL. Trimming pared 0 bases from V and 7 bases from J, leaving 19 bases between. The DNA of the CDR3 is TGCGCCAGCAGCCAAGAAGTGCTGGGGCTTAACTGGAATTCACCCCTCCACTTT. Encoded protein: CASSQEVLGLNWNSPLHF.

The rearrangement links TRBV2 to TRBJ1-6; maybe TRBD1 (6 bases). CDR3 size: 13 residues. CDR1 is SNHLY, CDR2 FYNNEI, per germline. Trimming took 11 bases from V and 5 from J, leaving 13 bases between them. The CDR3 coding sequence is TGTGCCGGAAGGACAGACAATAATTCACCCCTCCACTTT. This gives the protein CAGRTDNNSPLHF.

The chain joins TRBV11-1 to TRBJ2-5; the D gene is possibly TRBD2 (6 bases). The CDR3 sequence is 14 residues long. Germline V gives CDR1 SGHAT, CDR2 FQDESV (reference sequence). V was pared by 5 bases and J by 5 bases, with 15 bases between. CDR3 in amino acids: CASSEPGGRETQYF. The CDR3 DNA is TGTGCCAGCAGCGAACCCGGTGGGAGGGAGACCCAGTACTTC.

Notes on this clone: This specimen includes other DNA sequences encoding the same CDR3. The chain recombines TRBV9 with TRBJ1-4; no reliable D call. Germline loops: CDR1 SGDLS, CDR2 YYNGEE. Trimming stripped 0 bases from V and 7 bases from J, with 10 bases between. The length of the CDR3 is 14 residues. The CDR3 reads CASSVDGDSEKLFF. CDR3 in DNA: TGTGCCAGCAGCGTAGACGGGGATTCTGAAAAACTGTTTTTT.

The chain recombines TRBV4-1 with TRBJ1-1; D gene uncertain. In germline, CDR1 is MGHRA, CDR2 YSYEKL. Between the trimmed V and J ends, which lost 2 bases and 3 bases, there was a span of 10 bases. The CDR3 runs to 14 residues. The CDR3 region has the DNA TGCGCCAGCAGCCAATTTGACACTGACACTGAAGCTTTCTTT. Amino acids: CASSQFDTDTEAFF.

The CDR3 reads CASSQVSLAGGFAGELFF. The CDR3, as DNA: TGTGCCAGCAGCCAAGTTTCTCTAGCGGGGGGGTTCGCCGGGGAGCTGTTTTTT. This chain links TRBV4-2 with TRBJ2-2; 12 bases line up with TRBD2. CDR3 length: 18 residues. Germline V gives CDR1 LGHNA, CDR2 YNFKEQ. Losses at the gene ends were 1 base for V and 6 bases for J; bases not matched to a gene: 9.

The V and J genes are TRBV7-9 and TRBJ1-1; no firm D call. The CDR3 runs 15 residues. Trimming took 5 bases from V and 3 from J, leaving 16 bases between them. CDR1 and CDR2 (germline): SEHNR, FQNEAQ (reference sequence). The CDR3, as DNA: TGTGCCAGCAGCGGTAACGGAGGCCTGGACACTGAAGCTTTCTTT. Translation: CASSGNGGLDTEAFF.

This clone is a singleton in its sample. The chain recombines TRBV18 with TRBJ2-1; no clear D gene. Trimming stripped 2 bases from V and 0 bases from J, with 8 bases between. There are 15 residues in the CDR3. Germline V gene lookup returns CDR1 KGHSH and CDR2 LQKENI. The CDR3 DNA is TGTGCCAGCTCACCAACTTCGAGCTCCTACAATGAGCAGTTCTTC. Protein sequence: CASSPTSSSYNEQFF.

The gene calls are TRBV10-3 and TRBJ2-4; TRBD1 matches 10 bases. The junction had 2 bases not matched to a gene; V was cut back by 0 bases and J by 6 bases. Per the germline V gene, CDR1 is ENHRY and CDR2 is SYGVKD. This CDR3 contains 15 residues. The CDR3 here is CAISESTGGTNIQYF. CDR3 nucleotide sequence: TGTGCCATCAGTGAGTCGACAGGGGGCACAAACATTCAGTACTTC.

The V and J genes are TRBV7-8 and TRBJ1-3, with 7 bases matching TRBD1. CDR1 SGHVS and CDR2 FQNEAQ come from the germline V gene. This CDR3 has 14 residues. V trimming: 5 bases; J trimming: 4 bases; junction bases outside the gene matches: 5. The CDR3 loop is CASSNRGSGNTIYF. CDR3 nucleotide sequence: TGTGCCAGCAGCAACAGGGGATCAGGAAACACCATATATTTT.

The chain joins TRBV11-3 to TRBJ2-5; perhaps TRBD2 as D (7 bases). V lost 5 bases, J lost 5 bases, and 15 bases lay in between. The CDR3 extends over 14 amino acids. Per the germline V gene, CDR1 is SGHNT and CDR2 is YENEEA. The CDR3 protein is CASSKWGGAETQYF. The CDR3 DNA follows: TGTGCCAGCAGCAAATGGGGGGGCGCGGAGACCCAGTACTTC.

V gene TRBV9 combines with J gene TRBJ1-4; 7 bases align to TRBD1. This CDR3 is 13 amino acids long. Trimming cost V 0 bases and J 10 bases; bases outside gene matches: 3. Germline-derived CDR1 and CDR2 are SGDLS and YYNGEE. The CDR3 region is CASSVGKGAKLFF. The CDR3, as DNA: TGTGCCAGCAGCGTAGGAAAGGGGGCAAAACTGTTTTTT.

V gene TRBV30 combines with J gene TRBJ1-2, with TRBD1 as a possible D gene (5 bases). This CDR3 region has 13 residues. Trimming took 0 bases from V and 4 from J, leaving 9 bases between them. Germline lookup yields CDR1 GTSNPN and CDR2 SVGIG (reference sequence). CDR3 DNA sequence: TGTGCCTGGAGTGTGGGGCAGGGCTATGGCTACACCTTC. Protein: CAWSVGQGYGYTF.

This clone has more than one count but fewer than ten. The rearrangement joins TRBV27 to TRBJ2-5; 12 positions match TRBD2. Germline trimming cut 8 bases from V and 7 bases from J; bases unmatched to any gene: 5. The CDR3 runs 13 residues. Germline V gene data show CDR1 as MNHEY and CDR2 as SMNVEV (reference sequence). This CDR3 reads CASRTSGDVTQYF. DNA for the CDR3: TGTGCCAGCCGGACTAGCGGGGATGTGACCCAGTACTTC.

The chain has TRBV18 and TRBJ1-6; tentatively, D is TRBD1 (6 bases). CDR3 size: 13 residues. Trimming removed 3 bases from V and 7 bases from J, with 7 bases in between. Germline V gene lookup returns CDR1 KGHSH and CDR2 LQKENI. CDR3 DNA sequence: TGTGCCAGCTCACCCGGACAGAATTCACCCCTCCACTTT. Translation: CASSPGQNSPLHF.

This clone is a singleton in its sample. The chain couples TRBV5-4 to TRBJ1-6; 9 nucleotides align to TRBD1. J lost 8 bases, V lost 3 bases, and 9 bases had no gene match. CDR3 length: 16 residues. Germline values: CDR1 SGHNT, CDR2 YYREEE (reference sequence). The chain's CDR3 is CASSSTGGRMDSPLHF. The CDR3 DNA reads as TGTGCCAGCAGCTCTACAGGGGGCAGAATGGATTCACCCCTCCACTTT.

CDR3 sequence (DNA): TGTGCCAGCTCACCACGGGGCAAGACGGGAGATACGCAGTATTTT. Translated, it gives CASSPRGKTGDTQYF. The chain links TRBV18 to TRBJ2-3; a weak D match, TRBD1 (5 bases). This CDR3 is built from 15 residues. Per germline, CDR1 KGHSH and CDR2 LQKENI. The germline V and J ends were trimmed by 1 base and 5 bases, with 13 bases remaining between them.

This clone was recorded only once. The rearrangement uses TRBV28 and TRBJ2-3; a possible D gene is TRBD2 (5 bases). Germline V gene lookup returns CDR1 MDHEN and CDR2 SYDVKM. Trimming shortened V by 8 bases and J by 0 bases, and 12 bases separated the two germline ends. This CDR3 comprises 14 residues. The CDR3 loop reads CASSSGSSTDTQYF. The CDR3 coding sequence is TGTGCCAGCTCAAGCGGATCTAGCACAGATACGCAGTATTTT.

The chain is built from TRBV14 and TRBJ2-7; 7 bases agree with TRBD1. V lost 1 base and J lost 2; bases outside the gene matches: 8. The germline CDR1 and CDR2 sequences are SGHDN and FVKESK. The CDR3 length is 16 residues. The CDR3 bases are TGTGCCAGCAGCCAAGGAACCGGGACAGAGCCCTACGAGCAGTACTTC. Translated, it gives CASSQGTGTEPYEQYF.

The chain employs TRBV5-6 and TRBJ1-2; D is unclear. V dropped 4 bases and J dropped 5 bases, with 12 bases sitting between them. CDR1 SGHDT and CDR2 YYEEEE come from the germline V gene. The CDR3 length is 13 residues. This CDR3 is CASSTGVTYGYTF. DNA for the CDR3: TGTGCCAGCAGCACCGGGGTTACTTATGGCTACACCTTC.